A selection of T cell receptor beta chains follows, all from one sample in a study of prognosis after radiotherapy for stage I lung cancer. Via MiXCR, TCRdb re-called the multiplex PCR reads, giving one row per CDR3 protein. The sample lists some 35,000 distinct CDR3 sequences, around a third occurring once. Material: PBMCs, obtained before or after stereotactic body radiation therapy (not recorded which). These receptors originate from a donor at least 50 years old with non-small cell lung cancer. CDR3s include the opening cysteine and the closing phenylalanine or tryptophan. The D gene is left open where the match is weak. Expanded clones get a size class; other rows say once, few or many, or leave the size out.

CDR3 DNA: TGTGCCAGCTACTGTGTCCAAAGCTCTGGACACACCATATATTTT
CDR3 protein: CASYCVQSSGHTIYF
D gene: .
J gene: TRBJ1-3
clone size: .
V gene: TRBV6-2/TRBV6-3

CDR3 DNA: TGTGCCAGCAGCCCGGGACAGGGAGACACAGATACGCAGTATTTT
CDR3 protein: CASSPGQGDTDTQYF
D gene: TRBD1
J gene: TRBJ2-3
clone size: .
V gene: TRBV11-2

CDR3 DNA: TGTGCCAGCAGCCACCCTGGTGGGTACTATGGCTACACCTTC
CDR3 protein: CASSHPGGYYGYTF
D gene: .
J gene: TRBJ1-2
clone size: few
V gene: TRBV6-2/TRBV6-3

CDR3 DNA: TGTGCCAGCAGTTTTCAGGGTGGGAATGAGCAGTTCTTC
CDR3 protein: CASSFQGGNEQFF
D gene: .
J gene: TRBJ2-1
clone size: many
V gene: TRBV28

CDR3 DNA: TGCAGCGTTGGAAAGTTGACAGGGGTTAAGTATGGCTACACCTTC
CDR3 protein: CSVGKLTGVKYGYTF
D gene: TRBD1
J gene: TRBJ1-2
clone size: many
V gene: TRBV29-1

CDR3 DNA: TGTGCCAGCAGTCGGACTAGCGGGAGGTTAGGCAATGAGCAGTTCTTC
CDR3 protein: CASSRTSGRLGNEQFF
D gene: TRBD2
J gene: TRBJ2-1
clone size: .
V gene: TRBV6-1

CDR3 DNA: TGTGCCAGCTCACCGGGACTAGCGACTAACAATGAGCAGTTCTTC
CDR3 protein: CASSPGLATNNEQFF
D gene: TRBD2
J gene: TRBJ2-1
clone size: few
V gene: TRBV18

CDR3 DNA: TGCGCCAGCAGCCAAGGTCCCCTGGCGCTACCCCTCCACTTT
CDR3 protein: CASSQGPLALPLHF
D gene: .
J gene: TRBJ1-6
clone size: many
V gene: TRBV4-3

CDR3 DNA: TGCAGCGTTGAAGTGGACAGGCGGGGAAACATTCAGTACTTC
CDR3 protein: CSVEVDRRGNIQYF
D gene: .
J gene: TRBJ2-4
clone size: .
V gene: TRBV29-1

CDR3 DNA: TGTGCCAGCAGTTCCTTGGTCTACGAGCAGTACTTC
CDR3 protein: CASSSLVYEQYF
D gene: .
J gene: TRBJ2-7
clone size: many
V gene: TRBV6-5

CDR3 DNA: TGTGCCATCAGCTCGGACACCTACACAGATACGCAGTATTTT
CDR3 protein: CAISSDTYTDTQYF
D gene: .
J gene: TRBJ2-3
clone size: .
V gene: TRBV11-1

CDR3 DNA: TGTGCCAGCAGTTACTCTGGGGGCGTGGAGCCCCAGCATTTT
CDR3 protein: CASSYSGGVEPQHF
D gene: .
J gene: TRBJ1-5
clone size: many
V gene: TRBV6-2/TRBV6-3

CDR3 DNA: TGTGCCAGCAGTAAGCAATGGGATACGCAGTATTTT
CDR3 protein: CASSKQWDTQYF
D gene: .
J gene: TRBJ2-3
clone size: .
V gene: TRBV6-1

CDR3 DNA: TGCAGTGCTAGAGTGGGGGTAGCCTACGAGCAGTACTTC
CDR3 protein: CSARVGVAYEQYF
D gene: .
J gene: TRBJ2-7
clone size: .
V gene: TRBV20-1

CDR3 DNA: TGTGCCAGCAGCTTAACTCTTCTTTCCTACGAGCAGTACTTC
CDR3 protein: CASSLTLLSYEQYF
D gene: .
J gene: TRBJ2-7
clone size: many
V gene: TRBV11-2

CDR3 DNA: TGTGCCAGTAGTCCTGGGACAGGGGCAAGCTCCTACAATGAGCAGTTCTTC
CDR3 protein: CASSPGTGASSYNEQFF
D gene: TRBD1
J gene: TRBJ2-1
clone size: many
V gene: TRBV19

CDR3 DNA: TGTGCCAGCAGCTCGGACAGGCCTGTGGCCAACGTCTTGACTTTC
CDR3 protein: CASSSDRPVANVLTF
D gene: TRBD1
J gene: TRBJ2-6
clone size: .
V gene: TRBV7-3

CDR3 DNA: TGTGCCAGCGGGGACAGGCGAAACTATGGCTACACCTTC
CDR3 protein: CASGDRRNYGYTF
D gene: TRBD1
J gene: TRBJ1-2
clone size: many
V gene: TRBV27

CDR3 DNA: TGTGCCAGCAGTTTAGCGGGAGGGCCGAATGAGCAGTTCTTC
CDR3 protein: CASSLAGGPNEQFF
D gene: TRBD2
J gene: TRBJ2-1
clone size: .
V gene: TRBV12-3/TRBV12-4

CDR3 DNA: TGTGCCTGGATGACGGTAAATGAAAAACTGTTTTTT
CDR3 protein: CAWMTVNEKLFF
D gene: .
J gene: TRBJ1-4
clone size: few
V gene: TRBV30

CDR3 DNA: TGTGCCAGTAGTATCGTGACAGTCAATGAGCATTTCTTC
CDR3 protein: CASSIVTVNEHFF
D gene: .
J gene: TRBJ2-1
clone size: .
V gene: TRBV19

CDR3 DNA: TGTGCCAGCAGCGCCTGGGACAGGGCTAGAGAGACCCAGTACTTC
CDR3 protein: CASSAWDRARETQYF
D gene: TRBD1
J gene: TRBJ2-5
clone size: many
V gene: TRBV9

CDR3 DNA: TGTGCCAGCAGGGGGGTGGCAGGCTTCTACGAGCAGTACTTC
CDR3 protein: CASRGVAGFYEQYF
D gene: .
J gene: TRBJ2-7
clone size: many
V gene: TRBV28

CDR3 DNA: TGTGCCAGTAGTAAGGCGGGGCCCCCTGAAAAACTGTTTTTT
CDR3 protein: CASSKAGPPEKLFF
D gene: .
J gene: TRBJ1-4
clone size: many
V gene: TRBV19

CDR3 DNA: TGTGCCAGCAGTTTTGCGTCAGGAGGCACAGATACGCAGTATTTT
CDR3 protein: CASSFASGGTDTQYF
D gene: .
J gene: TRBJ2-3
clone size: many
V gene: TRBV12-3/TRBV12-4

CDR3 DNA: TGTGCCATCAGCCCCAACCATGGCTACACCTTC
CDR3 protein: CAISPNHGYTF
D gene: .
J gene: TRBJ1-2
clone size: few
V gene: TRBV12-3/TRBV12-4

CDR3 DNA: TGTGCCACCAGTGATTTCGGGGGGCCGCAAAACTACAATGAGCAGTTCTTC
CDR3 protein: CATSDFGGPQNYNEQFF
D gene: .
J gene: TRBJ2-1
clone size: many
V gene: TRBV24-1

CDR3 DNA: TGTGCCAGCAGTTACGGGACGACAGGTCGCAGGGAGACCCAGTACTTC
CDR3 protein: CASSYGTTGRRETQYF
D gene: .
J gene: TRBJ2-5
clone size: many
V gene: TRBV6-2/TRBV6-3

CDR3 DNA: TGTCGCTGGGACAACTCTGGAAACACCATATATTTT
CDR3 protein: CRWDNSGNTIYF
D gene: .
J gene: TRBJ1-3
clone size: many
V gene: TRBV20-1

CDR3 DNA: TGTGCCAGCAACTTTAGGGGTCGAGATGTCTACACCTTC
CDR3 protein: CASNFRGRDVYTF
D gene: .
J gene: TRBJ1-2
clone size: once
V gene: TRBV2

CDR3 DNA: TGCGCCAGCAGCGGGGCCTGTGGGGGGCTAACTGAAGCTTTCTTT
CDR3 protein: CASSGACGGLTEAFF
D gene: .
J gene: TRBJ1-1
clone size: .
V gene: TRBV5-1

CDR3 DNA: TGTGCCAGCAGTTTTAGAGGGGCCTATCAGCCCCAGCATTTT
CDR3 protein: CASSFRGAYQPQHF
D gene: .
J gene: TRBJ1-5
clone size: many
V gene: TRBV27

CDR3 DNA: TGTGCCAGCAGCGCAGGACAGGGGCTTAGCAATCAGCCCCAGCATTTT
CDR3 protein: CASSAGQGLSNQPQHF
D gene: TRBD1
J gene: TRBJ1-5
clone size: many
V gene: TRBV2

CDR3 DNA: TGTGCCAGCAGCGTAGGTTATAGCAATCAGCCCCAGCATTTT
CDR3 protein: CASSVGYSNQPQHF
D gene: .
J gene: TRBJ1-5
clone size: many
V gene: TRBV9

CDR3 DNA: TGTGCCAGCAGCTTAGGGAGACAGGGAGGATACGAGCAGTACTTC
CDR3 protein: CASSLGRQGGYEQYF
D gene: .
J gene: TRBJ2-7
clone size: many
V gene: TRBV7-6

CDR3 DNA: TGCAGTGCTCTACAACCGACAGGTTTCACTGAAGCTTTCTTT
CDR3 protein: CSALQPTGFTEAFF
D gene: .
J gene: TRBJ1-1
clone size: many
V gene: TRBV20-1

CDR3 DNA: TGTGCCAGCGTGGGGGTTAACACCGGGGAGCTGTTTTTT
CDR3 protein: CASVGVNTGELFF
D gene: .
J gene: TRBJ2-2
clone size: .
V gene: TRBV6-1

CDR3 DNA: TGTGCCAGCTCCCCGGGGGAGGGGTTCTCTGGGTCCAACGTCCTGACTTTC
CDR3 protein: CASSPGEGFSGSNVLTF
D gene: TRBD2
J gene: TRBJ2-6
clone size: .
V gene: TRBV19

CDR3 DNA: TGTGCCAGTAGTACCGGTTGGGGCGCGAATGAGCAGTTCTTC
CDR3 protein: CASSTGWGANEQFF
D gene: .
J gene: TRBJ2-1
clone size: .
V gene: TRBV19

CDR3 DNA: TGTGCCAGCAGCCAAGACGGCGGGACCGGCAATCAGCCCCAGCATTTT
CDR3 protein: CASSQDGGTGNQPQHF
D gene: .
J gene: TRBJ1-5
clone size: many
V gene: TRBV3-1

CDR3 DNA: TGTGCCAGCTCACTCGACAGGGCTATTGGAAACACCATATATTTT
CDR3 protein: CASSLDRAIGNTIYF
D gene: TRBD1
J gene: TRBJ1-3
clone size: many
V gene: TRBV18

CDR3 DNA: TGTGCCAGCAGTTATGTAAAATCGGGACGTCTCAGCTCCTATAATTCACCCCTCCACTTT
CDR3 protein: CASSYVKSGRLSSYNSPLHF
D gene: .
J gene: TRBJ1-6
clone size: many
V gene: TRBV6-5

CDR3 DNA: TGTGCCAGCAGCCCGGGACAGTCCTATGGCTACACCTTC
CDR3 protein: CASSPGQSYGYTF
D gene: TRBD1
J gene: TRBJ1-2
clone size: many
V gene: TRBV7-9

CDR3 DNA: TGCAGTGCCGAGAGGGGGGATACGCAGTATTTT
CDR3 protein: CSAERGDTQYF
D gene: .
J gene: TRBJ2-3
clone size: many
V gene: TRBV20-1

CDR3 DNA: TGTGCCAGTAGTCGCCTGGGAGGGGATGAGCAGTTCTTC
CDR3 protein: CASSRLGGDEQFF
D gene: TRBD2
J gene: TRBJ2-1
clone size: many
V gene: TRBV19

CDR3 DNA: TGTGCCAGCAATAAGGGGGCCACATACAATGAGCAGTTCTTC
CDR3 protein: CASNKGATYNEQFF
D gene: TRBD1
J gene: TRBJ2-1
clone size: many
V gene: TRBV2

CDR3 DNA: TGTGCCAGCAGTGAAGGGGCCACCCGGGGCAGGGGCAACAAAGAGACCCAGTACTTC
CDR3 protein: CASSEGATRGRGNKETQYF
D gene: .
J gene: TRBJ2-5
clone size: many
V gene: TRBV6-1

CDR3 DNA: TGTGCCAGCAGTAGAACGGGGGGCATGCCTAAGGAGCAGTACTTC
CDR3 protein: CASSRTGGMPKEQYF
D gene: .
J gene: TRBJ2-7
clone size: .
V gene: TRBV6-1

CDR3 DNA: TGTGCCAGCAGTGAAGAGGGGGCAATCGGGGAGCTGTTTTTT
CDR3 protein: CASSEEGAIGELFF
D gene: TRBD1
J gene: TRBJ2-2
clone size: few
V gene: TRBV2

CDR3 DNA: TGTGCCAGCAGTTCCCAGGACAGGGGACATGGCTACACCTTC
CDR3 protein: CASSSQDRGHGYTF
D gene: TRBD1
J gene: TRBJ1-2
clone size: many
V gene: TRBV12-3/TRBV12-4

CDR3 DNA: TGTGCCAGCAGCCAGCCCAGGGAGAGTGAAAAACTGTTTTTT
CDR3 protein: CASSQPRESEKLFF
D gene: .
J gene: TRBJ1-4
clone size: many
V gene: TRBV13

CDR3 DNA: TGCGCCAGCAGCCCAGACAGGGGGGGAACTAATGAAAAACTGTTTTTT
CDR3 protein: CASSPDRGGTNEKLFF
D gene: TRBD1
J gene: TRBJ1-4
clone size: many
V gene: TRBV5-1

CDR3 DNA: TGTGCCAGCAGCTTAGCGGGGGGGCTGAGAGAGACCCAGTACTTC
CDR3 protein: CASSLAGGLRETQYF
D gene: .
J gene: TRBJ2-5
clone size: many
V gene: TRBV7-2

CDR3 DNA: TGTGCCAGCAGGTCCACAGAGGAGTCGTTTGATGATCAGTTCTTC
CDR3 protein: CASRSTEESFDDQFF
D gene: .
J gene: TRBJ2-1
clone size: .
V gene: TRBV2

CDR3 DNA: TGCAGTGCTAGTGACCTTTACAGAGAGTGTACAGCTGTCGGGGGCAGCTCCTACAATGAGCAGTTCTTC
CDR3 protein: CSASDLYRECTAVGGSSYNEQFF
D gene: .
J gene: TRBJ2-1
clone size: .
V gene: TRBV20-1

CDR3 DNA: TGTGCCTGGAATCCGGGGGGCGCCTTTCCTGGAAACACCATATATTTT
CDR3 protein: CAWNPGGAFPGNTIYF
D gene: .
J gene: TRBJ1-3
clone size: many
V gene: TRBV30

CDR3 DNA: TGCAGTGCCCCCGATGACTTCCGGGGGAGCCAAGAGACCCAGTACTTC
CDR3 protein: CSAPDDFRGSQETQYF
D gene: .
J gene: TRBJ2-5
clone size: many
V gene: TRBV20-1

CDR3 DNA: TGTGCCAGCAGGACAGGGGCCGACACCGAGGAGCTTTTTTTT
CDR3 protein: CASRTGADTEELFF
D gene: TRBD1
J gene: TRBJ2-2
clone size: .
V gene: TRBV28

CDR3 DNA: TGTGCCAGCAGTCAAGACAGGGTCGTCGGGGAGCTGTTTTTT
CDR3 protein: CASSQDRVVGELFF
D gene: TRBD1
J gene: TRBJ2-2
clone size: .
V gene: TRBV7-2